This is a list of T cell receptor beta chains from one sample in a study of control samples from healthy donors and cancer patients. TCRdb keeps only in-frame clones here, not all; method: immunoSEQ multiplex PCR. This sample yields about 150,000 clones, of which roughly 93% are seen a single time; about 5.8% belongs to the top ten. Sequencing input: blood. The receptor set was obtained from a man aged 18 to 30 in good health. Both conserved end residues are part of each CDR3. A D gene is named only where the DNA matches it firmly. Clone size appears in some rows only: once, few, many, or a class for an expanded clone.

TRBJ1-5	.	TRBV12-3/TRBV12-4	12	.	CASTSTGGPQHF	TGTGCCAGCACTTCCACCGGGGGACCGCAGCATTTT
TRBJ2-3	.	TRBV5-1	13	.	CASSWLEGDTQYF	TGCGCCAGCAGCTGGCTTGAGGGAGATACGCAGTATTTT
TRBJ1-1	.	TRBV28	16	.	CASSLVSWVMNTEAFF	TGTGCCAGCAGTTTAGTGTCGTGGGTTATGAACACTGAAGCTTTCTTT
TRBJ1-2	.	TRBV9	16	TRBD1	CASSSFGTAHNYGYTF	TGTGCCAGCAGCTCCTTTGGGACAGCCCATAACTATGGCTACACCTTC
TRBJ1-3	.	TRBV7-9	15	.	CASSSTEDSGNTIYF	TGTGCCAGCAGCTCTACAGAAGACTCTGGAAACACCATATATTTT
TRBJ2-3	.	TRBV27	14	TRBD2	CASSPGLAVDTQYF	TGTGCCAGCAGTCCGGGACTAGCTGTAGATACGCAGTATTTT
TRBJ2-1	.	TRBV6-5	11	.	CASQRLNEQFF	TGTGCCAGCCAAAGGCTCAATGAGCAGTTCTTC
TRBJ2-3	.	TRBV5-8	15	.	CASSFGGGSVDTQYF	TGTGCCAGCAGCTTTGGAGGGGGAAGCGTAGATACGCAGTATTTT
TRBJ2-7	once	TRBV2	12	.	CASSAQWAEQYF	TGTGCCAGCAGTGCGCAGTGGGCCGAGCAGTACTTC
TRBJ2-3	.	TRBV13	15	TRBD2	CASSPREGRPDTQYF	TGTGCCAGCAGCCCCCGGGAGGGACGGCCAGATACGCAGTATTTT
TRBJ2-7	.	TRBV6-5	15	.	CASRTLDGSSYEQYF	TGTGCCAGCAGGACCCTTGACGGAAGCTCCTACGAGCAGTACTTC
TRBJ1-1	.	TRBV7-9	14	.	CASSLLTQLPEAFF	TGTGCCAGCAGCTTGCTTACACAGCTTCCTGAAGCTTTCTTT
TRBJ2-7	.	TRBV7-9	12	.	CASSLMDYEQYF	TGTGCCAGCAGCTTAATGGATTACGAGCAGTACTTC
TRBJ2-5	.	TRBV11-1	16	.	CASSSLLEGRRETQYF	TGTGCCAGCAGCTCGTTGTTGGAGGGGCGGCGAGAGACCCAGTACTTC
TRBJ1-1	.	TRBV29-1	13	.	CSVEFGDITEAFF	TGCAGCGTTGAATTTGGAGACATCACTGAAGCTTTCTTT
TRBJ2-1	.	TRBV6-2/TRBV6-3	13	.	CASSYGAGIEQFF	TGTGCCAGCAGTTACGGGGCAGGTATTGAGCAGTTCTTC
TRBJ2-2	.	TRBV6-6	15	TRBD1	CASSYLTGGFGELFF	TGTGCCAGCAGTTACCTGACAGGGGGCTTCGGGGAGCTGTTTTTT
TRBJ2-5	.	TRBV7-8	15	TRBD1	CASSRTGQGQETQYF	TGTGCCAGCAGCCGTACAGGACAGGGACAAGAGACCCAGTACTTC
TRBJ1-4	.	TRBV12-2	16	.	CASRLRWGAVNEKLFF	TGTGCAAGTCGCTTAAGATGGGGGGCGGTCAATGAAAAACTGTTTTTT